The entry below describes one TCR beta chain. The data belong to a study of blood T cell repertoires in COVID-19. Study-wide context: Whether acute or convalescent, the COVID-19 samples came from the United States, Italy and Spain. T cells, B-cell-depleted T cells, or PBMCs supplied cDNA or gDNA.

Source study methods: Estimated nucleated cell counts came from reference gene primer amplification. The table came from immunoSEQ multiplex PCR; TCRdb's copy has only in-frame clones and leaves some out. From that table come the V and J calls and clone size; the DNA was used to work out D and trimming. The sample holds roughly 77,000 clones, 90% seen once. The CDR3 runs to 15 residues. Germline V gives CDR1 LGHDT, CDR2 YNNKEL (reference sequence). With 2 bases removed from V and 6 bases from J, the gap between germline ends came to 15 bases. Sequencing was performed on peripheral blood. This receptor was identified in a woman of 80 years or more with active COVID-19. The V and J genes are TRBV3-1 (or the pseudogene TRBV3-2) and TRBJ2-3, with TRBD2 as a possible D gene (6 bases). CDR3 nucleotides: TGTGCCAGCAGCCAATCAGCGGGCCTTTGGGATACGCAGTATTTT. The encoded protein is CASSQSAGLWDTQYF.